This TCR beta chain emerged from a study of blood T cell repertoires in COVID-19. The protocol was immunoSEQ multiplex PCR, while the TCRdb copy is restricted to in-frame clones and leaves out a portion. The data contain fewer than 250,000 clones, 90% of them singletons. The CDR3 covers 14 residues. V was pared by 7 bases and J by 0 bases, with 12 bases between. Germline lookup yields CDR1 MDHEN and CDR2 SYDVKM. This chain connects TRBV28 to TRBJ1-2; possible D gene TRBD1, 5 bases. This TCR was sampled from a man aged 50 or older who had been exposed to COVID-19. The sample taken for sequencing was PBMCs or T cells enriched from blood (not recorded which). This CDR3 reads CASITGGANYGYTF. In DNA, the CDR3 is TGTGCCAGCATCACGGGGGGGGCTAACTATGGCTACACCTTC.